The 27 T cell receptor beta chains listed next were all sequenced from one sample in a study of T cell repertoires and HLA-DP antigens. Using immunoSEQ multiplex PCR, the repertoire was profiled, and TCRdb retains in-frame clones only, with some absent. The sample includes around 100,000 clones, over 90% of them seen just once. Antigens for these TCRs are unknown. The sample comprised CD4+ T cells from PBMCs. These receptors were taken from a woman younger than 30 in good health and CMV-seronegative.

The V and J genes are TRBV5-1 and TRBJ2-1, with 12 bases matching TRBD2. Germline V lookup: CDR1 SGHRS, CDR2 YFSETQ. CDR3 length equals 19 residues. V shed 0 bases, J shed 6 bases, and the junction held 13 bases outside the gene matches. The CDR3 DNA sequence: TGCGCCAGCAGCTTGGTGCCTAGCGGGAGGGCATATCCGGTCAATGAGCAGTTCTTC. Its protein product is CASSLVPSGRAYPVNEQFF.

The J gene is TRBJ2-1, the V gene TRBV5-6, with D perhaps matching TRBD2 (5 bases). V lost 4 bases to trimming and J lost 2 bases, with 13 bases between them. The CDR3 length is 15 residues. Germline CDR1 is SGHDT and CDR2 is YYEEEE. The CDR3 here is CASSPRLRAYNEQFF. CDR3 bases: TGTGCCAGCAGCCCCCGCCTGCGGGCCTACAATGAGCAGTTCTTC.

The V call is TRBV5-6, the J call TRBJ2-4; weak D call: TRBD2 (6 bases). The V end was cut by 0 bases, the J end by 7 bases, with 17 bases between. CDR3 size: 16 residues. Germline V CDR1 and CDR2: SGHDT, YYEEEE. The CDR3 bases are TGTGCCAGCAGCTTGGTCCCGGGTTCCGCGGGGAACATTCAGTACTTC. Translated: CASSLVPGSAGNIQYF. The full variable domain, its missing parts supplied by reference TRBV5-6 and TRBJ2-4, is DAGVTQSPTHLIKTRGQQVTLRCSPKSGHDTVSWYQQALGQGPQFIFQYYEEEERQRGNFPDRFSGHQFPNYSSELNVNALLLGDSALYLCASSLVPGSAGNIQYFGAGTRLSVL.

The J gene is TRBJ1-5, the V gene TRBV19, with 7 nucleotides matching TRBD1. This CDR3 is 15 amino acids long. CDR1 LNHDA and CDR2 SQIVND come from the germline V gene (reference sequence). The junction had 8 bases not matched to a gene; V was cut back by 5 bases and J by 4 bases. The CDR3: CASSSTGLENQPQHF. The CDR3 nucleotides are TGTGCCAGTAGTTCGACAGGGTTGGAAAATCAGCCCCAGCATTTT.

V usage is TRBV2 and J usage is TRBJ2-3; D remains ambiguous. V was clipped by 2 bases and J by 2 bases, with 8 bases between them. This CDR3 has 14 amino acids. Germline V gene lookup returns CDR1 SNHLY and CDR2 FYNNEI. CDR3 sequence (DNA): TGTGCCAGCAGTGAATTGAGGATCACAGATACGCAGTATTTT. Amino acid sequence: CASSELRITDTQYF.

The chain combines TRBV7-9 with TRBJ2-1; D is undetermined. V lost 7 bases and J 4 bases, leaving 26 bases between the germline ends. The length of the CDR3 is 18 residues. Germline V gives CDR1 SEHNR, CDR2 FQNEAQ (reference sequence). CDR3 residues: CASTSSAPRSTNYNEQFF. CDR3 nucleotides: TGTGCCAGCACGTCATCCGCTCCCAGAAGCACTAATTACAATGAGCAGTTCTTC.

CDR3 amino acids: CATSREGRNEQFF. CDR3 bases: TGTGCCACCAGCAGAGAAGGGCGCAATGAGCAGTTCTTC. The chain employs TRBV15 and TRBJ2-1; D call uncertain. Germline CDR1 and CDR2: LNHNV and YYDKDF (reference sequence). With 0 bases removed from V and 6 bases from J, the gap between germline ends came to 6 bases. The CDR3 contains 13 residues.

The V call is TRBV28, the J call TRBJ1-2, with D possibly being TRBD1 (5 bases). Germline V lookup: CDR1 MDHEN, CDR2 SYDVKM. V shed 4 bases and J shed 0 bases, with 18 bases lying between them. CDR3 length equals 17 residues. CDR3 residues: CASSSQGLGEANYGYTF. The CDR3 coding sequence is TGTGCCAGCAGTTCACAAGGGCTGGGGGAAGCTAACTATGGCTACACCTTC.

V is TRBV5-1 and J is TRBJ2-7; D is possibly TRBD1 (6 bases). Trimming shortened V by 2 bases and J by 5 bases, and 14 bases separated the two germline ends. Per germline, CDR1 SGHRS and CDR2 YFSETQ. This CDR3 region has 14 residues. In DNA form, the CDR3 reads TGCGCCAGCAGCTTACAGGGTGGTCGGGACGAGCAGTACTTC. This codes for CASSLQGGRDEQYF.

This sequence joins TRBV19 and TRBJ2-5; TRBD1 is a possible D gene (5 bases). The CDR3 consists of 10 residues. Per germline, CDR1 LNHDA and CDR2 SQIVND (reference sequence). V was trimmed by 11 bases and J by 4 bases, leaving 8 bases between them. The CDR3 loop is CALRAETQYF. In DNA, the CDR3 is TGTGCCCTCAGGGCAGAGACCCAGTACTTC.

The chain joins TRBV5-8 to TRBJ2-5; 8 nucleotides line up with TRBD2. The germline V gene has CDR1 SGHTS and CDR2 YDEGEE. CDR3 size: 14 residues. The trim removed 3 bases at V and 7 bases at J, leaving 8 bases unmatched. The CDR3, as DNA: TGTGCCAGCAGCTCCCGGGACCGGGGGGGGACCCAGTACTTC. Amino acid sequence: CASSSRDRGGTQYF.

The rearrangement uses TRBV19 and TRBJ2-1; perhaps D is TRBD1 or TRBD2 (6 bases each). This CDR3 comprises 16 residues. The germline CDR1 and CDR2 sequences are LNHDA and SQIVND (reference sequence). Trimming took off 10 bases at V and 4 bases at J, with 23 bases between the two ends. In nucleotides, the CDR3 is TGTGCCACCAAGTATAGATCGGGGGCCCAATACAATGAGCAGTTCTTC. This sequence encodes CATKYRSGAQYNEQFF.

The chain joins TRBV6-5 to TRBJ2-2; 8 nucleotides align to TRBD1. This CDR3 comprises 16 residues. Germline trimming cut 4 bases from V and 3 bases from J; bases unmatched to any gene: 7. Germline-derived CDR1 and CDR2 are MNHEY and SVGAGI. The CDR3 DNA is TGTGCCAGCAGTTTAACGACAGGGGCGGACACCGGGGAGCTGTTTTTT. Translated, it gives CASSLTTGADTGELFF.

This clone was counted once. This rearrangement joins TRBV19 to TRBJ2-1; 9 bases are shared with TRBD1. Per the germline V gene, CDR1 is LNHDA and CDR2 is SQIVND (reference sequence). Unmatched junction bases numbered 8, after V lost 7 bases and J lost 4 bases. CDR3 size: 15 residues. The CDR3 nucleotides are TGTGCCAGTACAAAACAGGGGGCAGGGTACAATGAGCAGTTCTTC. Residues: CASTKQGAGYNEQFF.

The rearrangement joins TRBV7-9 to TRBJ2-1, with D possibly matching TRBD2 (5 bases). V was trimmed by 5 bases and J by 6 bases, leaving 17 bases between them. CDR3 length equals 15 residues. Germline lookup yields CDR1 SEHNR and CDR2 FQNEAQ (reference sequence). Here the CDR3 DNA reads TGTGCCAGCAGCCCCGTCTCGGGGTCGTCCAATGAGCAGTTCTTC. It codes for CASSPVSGSSNEQFF.

CDR3 in amino acids: CASNLREGRVEFF. CDR3 DNA: TGTGCCAGCAACCTCAGGGAGGGGAGGGTGGAATTCTTC. The chain recombines TRBV21-1 with TRBJ2-1; the table's D call TRBD2 went unverified against the DNA. TRBV21-1 is noted as a pseudogene. The CDR3 extends over 13 amino acids.

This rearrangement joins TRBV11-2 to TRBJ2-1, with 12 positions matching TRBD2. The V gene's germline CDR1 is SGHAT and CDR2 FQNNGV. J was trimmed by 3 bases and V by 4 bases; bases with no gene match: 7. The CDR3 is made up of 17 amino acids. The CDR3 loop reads CASSSLTSGSVYNEQFF. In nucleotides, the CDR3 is TGTGCCAGCAGCTCCCTGACTAGCGGGAGTGTCTACAATGAGCAGTTCTTC.

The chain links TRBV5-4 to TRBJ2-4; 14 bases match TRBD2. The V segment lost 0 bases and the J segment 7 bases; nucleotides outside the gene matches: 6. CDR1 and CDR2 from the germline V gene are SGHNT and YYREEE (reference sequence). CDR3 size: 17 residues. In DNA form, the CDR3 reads TGTGCCAGCAGCTTGGGTGGGACTAGCGGGAGTAGCAACATTCAGTACTTC. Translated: CASSLGGTSGSSNIQYF. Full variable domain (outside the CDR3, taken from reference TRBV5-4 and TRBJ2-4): ETGVTQSPTHLIKTRGQQVTLRCSSQSGHNTVSWYQQALGQGPQFIFQYYREEENGRGNFPPRFSGLQFPNYSSELNVNALELDDSALYLCASSLGGTSGSSNIQYFGAGTRLSVL.

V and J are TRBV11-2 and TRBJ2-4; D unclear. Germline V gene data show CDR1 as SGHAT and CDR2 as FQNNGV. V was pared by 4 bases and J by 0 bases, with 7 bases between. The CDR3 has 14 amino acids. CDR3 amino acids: CASSSRLAKNIQYF. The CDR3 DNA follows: TGTGCCAGCAGCTCAAGACTAGCCAAAAACATTCAGTACTTC.

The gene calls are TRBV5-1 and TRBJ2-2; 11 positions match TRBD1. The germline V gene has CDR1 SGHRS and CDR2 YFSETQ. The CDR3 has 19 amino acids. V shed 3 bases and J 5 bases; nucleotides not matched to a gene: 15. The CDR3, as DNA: TGCGCCAGCAGCTGGATGGGACAGGGGGTCCTCACGCGGACCGGGGAGCTGTTTTTT. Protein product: CASSWMGQGVLTRTGELFF.

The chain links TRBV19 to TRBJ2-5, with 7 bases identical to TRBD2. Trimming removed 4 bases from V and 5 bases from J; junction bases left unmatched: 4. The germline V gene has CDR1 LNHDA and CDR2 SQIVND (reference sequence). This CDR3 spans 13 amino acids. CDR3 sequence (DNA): TGTGCCAGTAGTAACGACGGGAGGGAGACCCAGTACTTC. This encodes CASSNDGRETQYF. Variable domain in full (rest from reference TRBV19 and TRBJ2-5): DGGITQSPKYLFRKEGQNVTLSCEQNLNHDAMYWYRQDPGQGLRLIYYSQIVNDFQKGDIAEGYSVSREKKESFPLTVTSAQKNPTAFYLCASSNDGRETQYFGPGTRLLVL.

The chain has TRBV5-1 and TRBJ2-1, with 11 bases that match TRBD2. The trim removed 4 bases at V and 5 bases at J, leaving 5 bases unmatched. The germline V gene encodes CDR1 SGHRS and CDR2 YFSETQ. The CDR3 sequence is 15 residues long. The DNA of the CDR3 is TGCGCCAGCAGCGTCGGGACTAGCGGTGACAATGAGCAGTTCTTC. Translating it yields CASSVGTSGDNEQFF. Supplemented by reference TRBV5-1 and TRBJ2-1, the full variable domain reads KAGVTQTPRYLIKTRGQQVTLSCSPISGHRSVSWYQQTPGQGLQFLFEYFSETQRNKGNFPGRFSGRQFSNSRSEMNVSTLELGDSALYLCASSVGTSGDNEQFFGPGTRLTVL.

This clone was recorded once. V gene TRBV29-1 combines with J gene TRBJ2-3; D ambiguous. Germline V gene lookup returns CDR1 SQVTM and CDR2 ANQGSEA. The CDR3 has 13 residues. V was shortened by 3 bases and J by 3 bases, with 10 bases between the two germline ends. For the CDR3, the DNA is TGCAGCGTTGAGGGGAAGCTTACAGATACGCAGTATTTT. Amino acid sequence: CSVEGKLTDTQYF.

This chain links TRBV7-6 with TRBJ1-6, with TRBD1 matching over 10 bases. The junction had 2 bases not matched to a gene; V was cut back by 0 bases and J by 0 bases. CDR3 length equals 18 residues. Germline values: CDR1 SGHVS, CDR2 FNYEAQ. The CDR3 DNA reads TGTGCCAGCAGCTTAGCGGGACAGGGGAGCTCCTATAATTCACCCCTCCACTTT. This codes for CASSLAGQGSSYNSPLHF.

CDR3 coding DNA: TGTGCCAGCTCTACCCAGGGCTACGAGCAGTACGTC. The encoded protein is CASSTQGYEQYV. The V and J genes are TRBV18 and TRBJ2-7; D perhaps matches TRBD1 (5 bases). V was cut by 6 bases and J by 3 bases, with 9 bases left in between. CDR1 and CDR2 from the germline V gene are KGHSH and LQKENI. This CDR3 has 12 amino acids.

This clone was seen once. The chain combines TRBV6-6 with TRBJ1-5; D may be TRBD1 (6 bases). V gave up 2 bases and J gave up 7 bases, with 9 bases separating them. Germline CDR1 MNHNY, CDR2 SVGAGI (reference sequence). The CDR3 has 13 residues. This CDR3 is CASSYGRGQPQHF. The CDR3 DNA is TGTGCCAGCAGTTACGGCAGGGGCCAGCCCCAGCATTTT.

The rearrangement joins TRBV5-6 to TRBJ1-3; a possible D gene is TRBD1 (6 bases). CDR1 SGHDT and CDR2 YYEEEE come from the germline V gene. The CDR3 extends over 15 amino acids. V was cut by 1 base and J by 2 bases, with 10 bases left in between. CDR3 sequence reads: CASSLPGATGNTIYF. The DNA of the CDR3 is TGTGCCAGCAGCTTGCCGGGGGCGACTGGAAACACCATATATTTT.